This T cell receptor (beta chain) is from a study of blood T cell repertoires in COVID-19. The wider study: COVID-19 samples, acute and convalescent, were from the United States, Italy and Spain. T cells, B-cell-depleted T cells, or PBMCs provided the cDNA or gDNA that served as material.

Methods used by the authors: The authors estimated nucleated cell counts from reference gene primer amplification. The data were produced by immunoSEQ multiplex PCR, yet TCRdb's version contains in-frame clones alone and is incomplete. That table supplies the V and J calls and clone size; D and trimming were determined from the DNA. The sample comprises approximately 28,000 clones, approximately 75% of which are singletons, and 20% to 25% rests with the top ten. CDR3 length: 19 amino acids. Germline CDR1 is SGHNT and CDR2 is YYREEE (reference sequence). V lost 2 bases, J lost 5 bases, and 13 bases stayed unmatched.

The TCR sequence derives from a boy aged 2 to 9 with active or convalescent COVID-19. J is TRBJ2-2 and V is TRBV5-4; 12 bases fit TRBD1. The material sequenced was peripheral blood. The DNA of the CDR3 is TGTGCCAGCAGCTTAACTCCGGGACAGGGGGCGTTAATAACCGGGGAGCTGTTTTTT. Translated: CASSLTPGQGALITGELFF.